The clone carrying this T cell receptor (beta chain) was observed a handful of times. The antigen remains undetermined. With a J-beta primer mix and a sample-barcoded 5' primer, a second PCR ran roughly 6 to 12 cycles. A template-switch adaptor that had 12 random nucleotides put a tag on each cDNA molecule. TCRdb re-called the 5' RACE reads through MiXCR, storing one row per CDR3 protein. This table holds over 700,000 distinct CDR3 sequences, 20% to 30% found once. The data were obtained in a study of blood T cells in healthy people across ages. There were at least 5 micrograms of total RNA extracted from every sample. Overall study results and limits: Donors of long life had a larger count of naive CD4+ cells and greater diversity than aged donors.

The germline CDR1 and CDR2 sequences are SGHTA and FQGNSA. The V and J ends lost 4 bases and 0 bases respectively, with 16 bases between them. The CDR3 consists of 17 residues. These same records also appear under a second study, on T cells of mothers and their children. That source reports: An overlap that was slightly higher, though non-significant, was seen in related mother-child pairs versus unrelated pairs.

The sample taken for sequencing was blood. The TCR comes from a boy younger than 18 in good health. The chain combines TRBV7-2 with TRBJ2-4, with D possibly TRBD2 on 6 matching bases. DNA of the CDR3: TGTGCCAGCAGCTCGTCGGGGACTGATCTAGCCAAAAACATTCAGTACTTC. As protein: CASSSSGTDLAKNIQYF.